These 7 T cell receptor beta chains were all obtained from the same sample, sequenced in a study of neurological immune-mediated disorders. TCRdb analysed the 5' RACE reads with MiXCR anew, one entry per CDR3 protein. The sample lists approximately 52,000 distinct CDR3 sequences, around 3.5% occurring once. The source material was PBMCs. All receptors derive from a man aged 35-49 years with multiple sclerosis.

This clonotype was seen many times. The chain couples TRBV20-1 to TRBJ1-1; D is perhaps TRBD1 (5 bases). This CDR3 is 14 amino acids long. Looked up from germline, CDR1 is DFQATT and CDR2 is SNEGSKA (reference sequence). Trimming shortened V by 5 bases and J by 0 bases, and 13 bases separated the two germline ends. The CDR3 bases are TGCAGTGCTGGGGGGGAGGTCATGAACACTGAAGCTTTCTTT. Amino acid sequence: CSAGGEVMNTEAFF.

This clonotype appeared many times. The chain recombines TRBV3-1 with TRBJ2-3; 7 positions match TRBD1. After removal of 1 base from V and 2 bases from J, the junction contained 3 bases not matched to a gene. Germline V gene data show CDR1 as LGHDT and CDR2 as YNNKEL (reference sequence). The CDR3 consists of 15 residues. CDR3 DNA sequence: TGTGCCAGCAGCCAAGGCGGACAGGACACAGATACGCAGTATTTT. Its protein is CASSQGGQDTDTQYF.

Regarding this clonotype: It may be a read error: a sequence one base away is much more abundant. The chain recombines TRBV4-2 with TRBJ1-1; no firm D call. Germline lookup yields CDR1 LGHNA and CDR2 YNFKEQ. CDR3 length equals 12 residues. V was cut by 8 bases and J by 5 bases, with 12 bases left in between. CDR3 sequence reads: CASGKGRTEAFF. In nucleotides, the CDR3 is TGTGCCAGCGGAAAGGGAAGGACTGAAGCTTTCTTT.

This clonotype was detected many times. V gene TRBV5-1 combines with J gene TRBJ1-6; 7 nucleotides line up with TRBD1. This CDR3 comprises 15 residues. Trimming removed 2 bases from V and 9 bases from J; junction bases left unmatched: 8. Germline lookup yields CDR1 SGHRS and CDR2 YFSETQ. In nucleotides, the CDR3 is TGCGCCAGCAGCTTAAAAGGGCAGGGGGGTTCACCCCTCCACTTT. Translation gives CASSLKGQGGSPLHF.

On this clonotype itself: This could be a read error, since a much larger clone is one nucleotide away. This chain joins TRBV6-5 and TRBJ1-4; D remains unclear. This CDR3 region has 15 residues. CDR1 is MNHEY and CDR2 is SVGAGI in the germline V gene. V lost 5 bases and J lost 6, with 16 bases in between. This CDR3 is CASSNLRRTYEKLFF. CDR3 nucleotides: TGTGCCAGCAGTAACCTCCGTAGGACGTATGAAAAACTGTTTTTT.

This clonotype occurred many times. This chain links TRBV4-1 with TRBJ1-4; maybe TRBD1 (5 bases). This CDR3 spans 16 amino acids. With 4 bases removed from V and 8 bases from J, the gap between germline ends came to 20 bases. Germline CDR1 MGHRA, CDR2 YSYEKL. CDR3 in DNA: TGCGCCAGCAGCCTCCAAGGATCAGGGAGAGGGGAAAAACTGTTTTTT. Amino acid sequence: CASSLQGSGRGEKLFF.

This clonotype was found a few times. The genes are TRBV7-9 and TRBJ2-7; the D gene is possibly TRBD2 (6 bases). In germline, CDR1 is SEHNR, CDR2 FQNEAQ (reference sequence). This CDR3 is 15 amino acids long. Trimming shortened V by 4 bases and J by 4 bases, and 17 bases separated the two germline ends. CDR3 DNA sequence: TGTGCCAGCAGCTACTTAATCGGGGGAACATACGAGCAGTACTTC. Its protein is CASSYLIGGTYEQYF.